One and the same sample provided the 13 T cell receptor beta chains below, sequenced in a study of early T cells in non-severe SARS-CoV-2 infection (dated by TCRdb to the early 2020s). To prepare the library, 5' RACE was applied. Sequenced on a NextSeq 500. Clones were called with MiXCR by TCRdb after fastp trimmed the public reads at Q25, and only in-frame beta chains were retained. A single entry per CDR3 protein holds the most common genes and DNA from its merged rows. In all, the sample holds 70,000 to 90,000 distinct CDR3 sequences, and about 15% of those were seen once. Clones ranked in the top ten supply around 5.8% of the sample. Sequences were obtained from whole blood. The receptors originated from an adult who was a healthcare worker with PCR-confirmed SARS-CoV-2 infection or an uninfected control (not recorded which).

The CDR3 nucleotides are TGTGCCAGCAGCTTCCTAGCGGGAGAGCAGTACTTC. Translating it yields CASSFLAGEQYF. The chain has TRBV5-6 and TRBJ2-7; TRBD2 agrees at 9 bases. This CDR3 has 12 amino acids. V shed 2 bases and J 7 bases; nucleotides not matched to a gene: 1. Germline values: CDR1 SGHDT, CDR2 YYEEEE.

The chain has TRBV6-1 and TRBJ2-5; D gene uncertain. Germline CDR1 MNHNS, CDR2 SASEGT. CDR3 length: 13 residues. The V end was cut by 5 bases, the J end by 5 bases, with 12 bases between. The CDR3 DNA sequence: TGTGCCAGCAGTCCATTAGCTATGGAGACCCAGTACTTC. Encoded protein: CASSPLAMETQYF.

The table lists this clonotype with a few counts. The chain joins TRBV7-9 to TRBJ2-7, with 7 positions matching TRBD1. This CDR3 has 13 amino acids. Germline CDR1 and CDR2: SEHNR and FQNEAQ (reference sequence). Losses at the gene ends were 5 bases for V and 2 bases for J; bases not matched to a gene: 3. Written as DNA, the CDR3 is TGTGCCAGCAGCCAAACAGGGGCCTACGAGCAGTACTTC. The encoded protein is CASSQTGAYEQYF. The entire variable domain, with the rest obtained from reference TRBV7-9 and TRBJ2-7, is as follows: DTGVSQNPRHKITKRGQNVTFRCDPISEHNRLYWYRQTLGQGPEFLTYFQNEAQLEKSRLLSDRFSAERPKGSFSTLEIQRTEQGDSAMYLCASSQTGAYEQYFGPGTRLTVT.

This clonotype was detected a few times. This sequence joins TRBV4-2 and TRBJ2-1, with D possibly being TRBD2 (5 bases). CDR1 and CDR2 from the germline V gene are LGHNA and YNFKEQ. V was cut by 1 base and J by 9 bases, with 16 bases left in between. The CDR3 length is 15 residues. In DNA, the CDR3 is TGTGCCAGCAGCCAAGTCGGGCCACTAGGCGGTGAGCAGTTCTTC. It is translated as CASSQVGPLGGEQFF.

The chain joins TRBV7-2 to TRBJ1-5, with D possibly matching TRBD1 (5 bases). V was cut by 4 bases and J by 3 bases, with 19 bases left in between. Germline CDR1 is SGHTA and CDR2 is FQGNSA. The CDR3 extends over 17 amino acids. This chain's CDR3 is CASSSTARGRINQPQHF. The CDR3 nucleotides read TGTGCCAGCAGCTCGACAGCGAGGGGACGGATCAATCAGCCCCAGCATTTT.

J is TRBJ1-2 and V is TRBV4-1; D is unresolved. Germline CDR1 and CDR2: MGHRA and YSYEKL. The germline V and J ends were trimmed by 1 base and 2 bases, with 11 bases remaining between them. The CDR3 spans 15 residues. In DNA, the CDR3 is TGCGCCAGCAGCCAAGTGAAGACTCCCAACTATGGCTACACCTTC. Its translation: CASSQVKTPNYGYTF.

CDR3 loop: CASSQGTGTDTQYF. The CDR3 DNA reads as TGTGCCAGCAGCCAGGGGACTGGCACAGATACGCAGTATTTT. The J gene is TRBJ2-3, the V gene TRBV11-2; D may be TRBD1 or TRBD2 (6 bases each). With 5 bases removed from V and 1 base from J, the gap between germline ends came to 10 bases. This CDR3 region has 14 residues. CDR1 is SGHAT, CDR2 FQNNGV, per germline.

This clonotype was picked up many times. V and J are TRBV6-2 or TRBV6-3 and TRBJ1-5, with TRBD1 matching over 7 bases. Unmatched junction bases numbered 10, after V lost 6 bases and J lost 5 bases. The CDR3 has 15 residues. CDR1 is MNHEY and CDR2 is SVGEGT in the germline V gene. CDR3 loop: CASREPGQIDQPQHF. CDR3 DNA sequence: TGTGCCAGCAGGGAACCGGGACAGATCGATCAGCCCCAGCATTTT.

This clonotype has only a few counts. The chain combines TRBV9 with TRBJ2-3; no reliable D call. Germline V CDR1 and CDR2: SGDLS, YYNGEE. CDR3 length: 15 amino acids. The V and J ends lost 3 bases and 2 bases respectively, with 13 bases between them. The DNA of the CDR3 is TGTGCCAGCAGCGCCGGACGGATGCACACAGATACGCAGTATTTT. Translated, it gives CASSAGRMHTDTQYF. The variable domain in full, completed from reference TRBV9 and TRBJ2-3, reads DSGVTQTPKHLITATGQRVTLRCSPRSGDLSVYWYQQSLDQGLQFLIQYYNGEERAKGNILERFSAQQFPDLHSELNLSSLELGDSALYFCASSAGRMHTDTQYFGPGTRLTVL.

This clonotype was counted only a few times. The rearrangement joins TRBV28 to TRBJ1-1; no reliable D call. CDR1 is MDHEN, CDR2 SYDVKM, per germline. V was clipped by 6 bases and J by 3 bases, with 5 bases between them. The CDR3 sequence is 11 residues long. CDR3 sequence (DNA): TGTGCCAGCAGCTATTACACTGAAGCTTTCTTT. It yields the protein CASSYYTEAFF.

This clonotype has only a few counts. Here the CDR3 reads CASSRRTSGYNEQFF. The CDR3 coding sequence is TGCGCCAGCAGCAGGAGGACTAGCGGATACAATGAGCAGTTCTTC. The chain has TRBV5-1 and TRBJ2-1, with 10 bases fitting TRBD2. The CDR3 runs to 15 residues. The germline V gene encodes CDR1 SGHRS and CDR2 YFSETQ. The J segment lost 4 bases and the V segment lost 4 bases, leaving 5 bases of the junction unmatched.

As DNA, the CDR3 is TGCGCCAGCAGCACGGGCCCTGCAACTAATGAAAAACTGTTTTTT. This translates into CASSTGPATNEKLFF. The V call is TRBV5-1, the J call TRBJ1-4; D ambiguous. The V gene lost 4 bases and the J gene lost 0 bases, with 10 bases spanning the gap. This CDR3 is built from 15 residues. Germline loops: CDR1 SGHRS, CDR2 YFSETQ. Together with reference TRBV5-1 and TRBJ1-4, the CDR3 gives the full variable domain: KAGVTQTPRYLIKTRGQQVTLSCSPISGHRSVSWYQQTPGQGLQFLFEYFSETQRNKGNFPGRFSGRQFSNSRSEMNVSTLELGDSALYLCASSTGPATNEKLFFGSGTQLSVL.

The chain employs TRBV6-1 and TRBJ2-7; 9 bases agree with TRBD1. The ends lost 5 bases at V and 3 bases at J; junction bases unmatched: 2. In germline, CDR1 is MNHNS, CDR2 SASEGT. This CDR3 is built from 13 residues. CDR3 region: CASSWDRDYEQYF. The CDR3 DNA reads TGTGCCAGCAGTTGGGACAGGGACTACGAGCAGTACTTC.